Shown below are 21 T cell receptor beta chains from a single sample sequenced in a study of blood T cells in healthy people across ages (dated by TCRdb to about 2015). The library was generated by 5' RACE. Sequenced using an Illumina HiSeq 2500. A second roughly 6 to 11 cycle PCR used a sample-barcoded 5' primer and a J-beta primer mix. TCRdb reanalyzed the raw reads on its own, using fastp at Q25 for trimming and MiXCR for clone calling, and kept in-frame beta chains. Rows are combined by CDR3 protein, so each entry shows the most common genes and DNA. The sample records some 700,000 distinct CDR3 sequences, 22% of which are singletons. Roughly 22% of the sample is taken by the ten largest. Material: blood. These receptors were taken from a man between 65 and 80 years old in good health.

The rearrangement uses TRBV6-6 and TRBJ1-1, with 8 bases fitting TRBD1. CDR3 length equals 15 residues. J gave up 1 base and V 2 bases, and 3 bases lay outside the gene matches. Germline V CDR1 and CDR2: MNHNY, SVGAGI (reference sequence). This CDR3 reads CASSYGQGQNTEAFF. The CDR3 nucleotides are TGTGCCAGCAGTTACGGACAGGGACAGAACACTGAAGCTTTCTTT.

This clonotype has a handful of counts. The CDR3 here is CSVEDPLGDYGYTF. The CDR3 DNA reads TGCAGCGTTGAAGATCCCCTAGGTGACTATGGCTACACCTTC. The V and J genes are TRBV29-1 and TRBJ1-2; D is undetermined. This CDR3 spans 14 amino acids. In germline, CDR1 is SQVTM, CDR2 ANQGSEA. Trimming shortened V by 0 bases and J by 3 bases, and 11 bases separated the two germline ends.

The chain joins TRBV18 to TRBJ1-2; 7 bases line up with TRBD1. The V and J ends lost 4 bases and 3 bases, in that order; junction bases with no gene match: 5. The germline V gene has CDR1 KGHSH and CDR2 LQKENI. The CDR3 totals 14 residues. Here the CDR3 reads CASSQGAWDYGYTF. The DNA for the CDR3 is TGTGCCAGCTCACAGGGGGCATGGGACTATGGCTACACCTTC.

The chain carries TRBV7-2 and TRBJ1-5; TRBD1 might be the D (5 bases). Between the trimmed V and J ends, which lost 2 bases and 6 bases, there was a span of 26 bases. The CDR3 has 19 residues. The V gene's germline CDR1 is SGHTA and CDR2 FQGNSA. The chain's CDR3 is CASSLLSLGTGSHIQPQHF. The CDR3 DNA reads TGTGCCAGCAGCTTATTGAGTCTAGGTACAGGCTCACACATTCAGCCCCAGCATTTT.

This clonotype occurred a few times. The gene calls are TRBV20-1 and TRBJ1-2; maybe TRBD1 (5 bases). The CDR3 is 12 residues long. Germline-derived CDR1 and CDR2 are DFQATT and SNEGSKA (reference sequence). The ends were cut back, 4 bases at V and 2 bases at J, with 8 bases in the middle. The DNA of the CDR3 is TGCAGTGCTACGGCAGGGAACTATGGCTACACCTTC. As protein: CSATAGNYGYTF.

This clonotype appeared a few times. The chain links TRBV6-5 to TRBJ1-2; D possibly corresponds to TRBD1 (5 bases). Trimming took off 1 base at V and 4 bases at J, with 19 bases between the two ends. There are 17 residues in the CDR3. The germline CDR1 and CDR2 sequences are MNHEY and SVGAGI. CDR3 sequence: CASSYWAGSGRPYGYTF. CDR3 DNA: TGTGCCAGCAGTTACTGGGCAGGGTCAGGGAGGCCCTATGGCTACACCTTC.

This rearrangement joins TRBV2 to TRBJ2-4, with D possibly being TRBD1 or TRBD2 (5 bases each). Germline-derived CDR1 and CDR2 are SNHLY and FYNNEI. The CDR3 is made up of 15 amino acids. V lost 3 bases, J lost 2 bases, and 11 bases lay in between. CDR3 sequence: CASSETGTPKNIQYF. CDR3 bases: TGTGCCAGCAGTGAGACCGGGACCCCCAAAAACATTCAGTACTTC.

The genes are TRBV6-5 and TRBJ2-1, with TRBD2 identical over 7 bases. Germline V gene sequence: CDR1 MNHEY, CDR2 SVGAGI. Trimming cost V 2 bases and J 6 bases; bases outside gene matches: 10. This CDR3 contains 16 residues. The CDR3 region is CASSYPGPAGINEQFF. The CDR3 DNA sequence: TGTGCCAGCAGTTACCCGGGACCAGCGGGGATCAATGAGCAGTTCTTC.

V usage is TRBV14 and J usage is TRBJ1-1, with 7 bases that match TRBD1. This CDR3 has 14 residues. Germline values: CDR1 SGHDN, CDR2 FVKESK. Losses at the gene ends were 1 base for V and 5 bases for J; bases not matched to a gene: 4. DNA of the CDR3: TGTGCCAGCAGCCAAGCGACCAGGGGGACTGAAGCTTTCTTT. Its protein product is CASSQATRGTEAFF.

There are a few counts of this clonotype. In nucleotides, the CDR3 is TGTGCCAGCGCTTTCCTCGCTGAGACCCAGTACTTC. Its protein is CASAFLAETQYF. The rearrangement joins TRBV12-3 or TRBV12-4 to TRBJ2-5; D gene uncertain. There are 12 residues in the CDR3. V was shortened by 8 bases and J by 5 bases, with 12 bases between the two germline ends.

The sample holds a few counts of this clonotype. A junction boundary mismatches the germline segment, possibly from a read error. This chain uses TRBV6-1 with TRBJ2-7; D remains unclear. The J call may be wrong; the DNA end is better matched by TRBJ2-1. The CDR3 is 13 residues long. CDR1 and CDR2 from the germline V gene are MNHNS and SASEGT. CDR3 region: CAEGPDGYNGQFF. The CDR3, as DNA: TGTGCCGAAGGACCGGACGGCTACAATGGGCAGTTCTTC.

This clonotype appeared a few times. The rearrangement uses TRBV6-5 and TRBJ2-7; the match to TRBD2 covers 7 bases. The germline gives CDR1 MNHEY, CDR2 SVGAGI. The CDR3 length is 15 residues. Trimming removed 8 bases from V and 2 bases from J; junction bases left unmatched: 12. The DNA of the CDR3 is TGTGCCAGCCATTCTGGGGCTAGCGGTACCTACGAGCAGTACTTC. As protein: CASHSGASGTYEQYF.

J is TRBJ1-6 and V is TRBV6-5; D unresolved. The V end was cut by 6 bases, the J end by 6 bases, with 15 bases between. CDR3 length equals 15 residues. Per the germline V gene, CDR1 is MNHEY and CDR2 is SVGAGI. CDR3 sequence: CASSTRGLLNSPLHF. The CDR3 coding sequence is TGTGCCAGCAGCACCCGGGGTTTACTTAATTCACCCCTCCACTTT.

This clonotype was observed a few times. V is TRBV12-3 or TRBV12-4 and J is TRBJ1-4, with TRBD1 as a possible D gene (5 bases). The CDR3 is made up of 14 amino acids. The V and J ends lost 3 bases and 8 bases respectively, with 13 bases between them. In DNA, the CDR3 is TGTGCCAGCAGTTTTTTTCAGGGCCGGGAAAAACTGTTTTTT. This sequence encodes CASSFFQGREKLFF.

This clonotype was seen only a few times. The J gene is TRBJ1-2, the V gene TRBV3-1; D perhaps matches TRBD1 (5 bases). Germline values: CDR1 LGHDT, CDR2 YNNKEL (reference sequence). V shed 3 bases and J shed 3 bases, with 11 bases lying between them. The CDR3 contains 14 residues. CDR3 sequence: CASSHRGGDYGYTF. Here the CDR3 DNA reads TGTGCCAGCAGCCACCGGGGGGGAGACTATGGCTACACCTTC.

This rearrangement joins TRBV5-1 to TRBJ1-2, with 7 nucleotides matching TRBD1. Germline V gene lookup returns CDR1 SGHRS and CDR2 YFSETQ. Trimming took 4 bases from V and 8 from J; bases not matched to a gene: 14. The CDR3 is made up of 15 amino acids. CDR3 coding DNA: TGCGCCAGCAGCGAATTGATGGGAAGACAGGGAGGCTACACCTTC. This translates into CASSELMGRQGGYTF.

This clonotype was seen more than once but under ten times. The chain carries TRBV11-2 and TRBJ1-1; a weak D match, TRBD1 (5 bases). Germline V gives CDR1 SGHAT, CDR2 FQNNGV. The CDR3 is 17 amino acids. V was shortened by 1 base and J by 0 bases, with 15 bases between the two germline ends. Here the CDR3 reads CASSLGGTGLVNTEAFF. CDR3 sequence (DNA): TGTGCCAGCAGCTTAGGGGGGACGGGGCTAGTGAACACTGAAGCTTTCTTT.

This clonotype was detected only a few times. V and J are TRBV7-9 and TRBJ2-7; possibly TRBD1 for D (5 bases). The CDR3 covers 13 residues. CDR1 is SEHNR and CDR2 is FQNEAQ in the germline V gene (reference sequence). The germline V and J ends were trimmed by 1 base and 3 bases, with 7 bases remaining between them. For the CDR3, the DNA is TGTGCCAGCAGCTTAGGGACACGCTACGAGCAGTACTTC. Amino acids: CASSLGTRYEQYF. Drawing the rest from reference TRBV7-9 and TRBJ2-7, the complete variable domain is DTGVSQNPRHKITKRGQNVTFRCDPISEHNRLYWYRQTLGQGPEFLTYFQNEAQLEKSRLLSDRFSAERPKGSFSTLEIQRTEQGDSAMYLCASSLGTRYEQYFGPGTRLTVT.

The chain links TRBV5-1 to TRBJ2-5; the match to TRBD2 covers 12 bases. Matching the DNA end better, TRBJ2-1 makes the J call doubtful. Germline V gene lookup returns CDR1 SGHRS and CDR2 YFSETQ. CDR3 length equals 15 residues. DNA of the CDR3: TGCGCCAGCAGCCCACTAGCGGGGGGTGGTCTTGAGCAGTTCTTC. This codes for CASSPLAGGGLEQFF.

This clonotype was found a few times. V usage is TRBV29-1 and J usage is TRBJ2-4; D gene ambiguous. Germline CDR1 and CDR2: SQVTM and ANQGSEA. Trimming removed 7 bases at V and 3 bases at J, with 13 bases between. The CDR3 sequence is 13 residues long. The CDR3 nucleotides are TGCAGCGCTCGACTGATAGGCAAAAACATTCAGTACTTC. Its translation is CSARLIGKNIQYF.

The V and J genes are TRBV6-7 and TRBJ2-5, with TRBD2 as a possible D gene (6 bases). The J call is in doubt because the DNA end fits TRBJ2-7 better. TRBV6-7 falls under the ORF class, with uncertain function. CDR3 length equals 16 residues. The CDR3 DNA reads TGTGCCAGAGCCCCTCAGGAGCGACGGACTACCTACGAGCAGTACGTC. This sequence encodes CARAPQERRTTYEQYV.